These 9 T cell receptor beta chains were all obtained from the same sample, sequenced in a study of blood T cell repertoires in COVID-19. Data came from immunoSEQ multiplex PCR; TCRdb stores just in-frame clones and leaves some out. The table records 70,000 to 90,000 clones, 70% to 80% of them present only once. The specimen sequenced was peripheral blood. The source of these receptors is a human donor in a cohort sampled during active COVID-19.

V usage is TRBV4-1 and J usage is TRBJ1-5, with a tentative D call TRBD1 (5 bases). Deletions cut 6 bases from V and 2 bases from J, with 14 bases between. In germline, CDR1 is MGHRA, CDR2 YSYEKL. This CDR3 has 15 amino acids. CDR3 bases: TGCGCCAGCAGTCCCCAACCGGGGGGCAATCAGCCCCAGCATTTT. This encodes CASSPQPGGNQPQHF.

For this clone: Other nucleotide sequences from this sample produce the same CDR3. The rearrangement links TRBV7-3 to TRBJ2-1, with 9 positions matching TRBD2. CDR1 and CDR2 (germline): SGHTA, FQGTGA. Trimming removed 2 bases from V and 1 base from J; junction bases left unmatched: 0. The CDR3 extends over 15 amino acids. CDR3 sequence: CASSLLAGSYNEQFF. CDR3 in DNA: TGTGCCAGCAGCTTACTAGCGGGGTCCTACAATGAGCAGTTCTTC.

The CDR3 reads CASWQPGQGSDEQYF. The CDR3 bases are TGTGCCAGTTGGCAACCGGGACAGGGGAGTGACGAGCAGTACTTC. The chain has TRBV19 and TRBJ2-7, with 10 bases lining up with TRBD1. Germline V gene sequence: CDR1 LNHDA, CDR2 SQIVND (reference sequence). V was pared by 8 bases and J by 5 bases, with 12 bases of the junction left unmatched. The CDR3 totals 15 residues.

The chain uses TRBV7-2 and TRBJ2-3; D is ambiguous. There are 15 residues in the CDR3. CDR1 is SGHTA and CDR2 is FQGNSA in the germline V gene. Trimming took off 2 bases at V and 5 bases at J, with 14 bases between the two ends. The chain's CDR3 is CASSLFNRGGDTQYF. The CDR3 DNA follows: TGTGCCAGCAGCTTATTTAACCGAGGCGGAGATACGCAGTATTTT.

This clone was seen once. The CDR3 region is CASSLNGGEDSPLHF. The CDR3 DNA sequence: TGCGCCAGCAGCTTGAATGGGGGGGAAGATTCACCCCTCCACTTT. The chain joins TRBV5-1 to TRBJ1-6, with D possibly TRBD1 on 5 matching bases. From germline, CDR1 is SGHRS and CDR2 YFSETQ. V gave up 1 base and J gave up 8 bases, with 13 bases separating them. The CDR3 loop spans 15 amino acids. Full variable domain (outside the CDR3, taken from reference TRBV5-1 and TRBJ1-6): KAGVTQTPRYLIKTRGQQVTLSCSPISGHRSVSWYQQTPGQGLQFLFEYFSETQRNKGNFPGRFSGRQFSNSRSEMNVSTLELGDSALYLCASSLNGGEDSPLHFGNGTRLTVT.

The chain combines TRBV5-6 with TRBJ2-1; D is ambiguous. V lost 1 base and J 8 bases, leaving 10 bases between the germline ends. Germline V gene lookup returns CDR1 SGHDT and CDR2 YYEEEE. The CDR3 consists of 13 residues. CDR3 sequence reads: CASSLNDGDEQFF. Written as DNA, the CDR3 is TGTGCCAGCAGCTTGAACGATGGAGATGAGCAGTTCTTC.

The genes are TRBV19 and TRBJ2-6, with D perhaps matching TRBD1 (5 bases). With 6 bases removed from V and 6 bases from J, the gap between germline ends came to 18 bases. The germline V gene has CDR1 LNHDA and CDR2 SQIVND (reference sequence). The CDR3 consists of 16 residues. The CDR3 sequence: CASRDTDLGSANVLTF. In DNA, the CDR3 is TGTGCCAGTAGGGACACCGACTTGGGCTCGGCCAACGTCCTGACTTTC.

V gene TRBV6-1 combines with J gene TRBJ1-6; 9 nucleotides agree with TRBD1. V dropped 3 bases and J dropped 8; count of bases not matched to a gene: 11. Germline CDR1 and CDR2: MNHNS and SASEGT. This CDR3 contains 17 residues. The CDR3 sequence: CASSDHLQGAWYSPLHF. CDR3 coding DNA: TGTGCCAGCAGTGACCACCTACAGGGGGCGTGGTATTCACCCCTCCACTTT.

The chain links TRBV3-1 (or the pseudogene TRBV3-2) to TRBJ2-2, with D possibly matching TRBD2 (6 bases). Germline V gene data show CDR1 as LGHDT and CDR2 as YNNKEL (reference sequence). Deletions cut 5 bases from V and 3 bases from J, with 13 bases between. This CDR3 is 15 amino acids long. The CDR3 loop is CASSDAGIDTGELFF. Here the CDR3 DNA reads TGTGCCAGCAGCGACGCGGGAATAGACACCGGGGAGCTGTTTTTT.